Listed here are 3 T cell receptor beta chains from one sample, sequenced in a study of response to subunit inactivated influenza vaccine. TCRdb redid the calling of the RT-PCR reads with MiXCR, one entry per CDR3 protein. Of about 540,000 distinct CDR3 sequences in the sample, under 30% were seen once. The data also belong to a second study, concerning T cells expressing NK-cell markers. That report notes: What made the TCR beta cDNA was 5'RACE template switching with UMIs.

The specimen comprised CD4+ T cells sorted from PBMCs, sampled 12 days after vaccination. The receptors stem from a man aged 50-60 years who received an inactivated influenza vaccine.

The chain has TRBV6-2 or TRBV6-3 and TRBJ1-4; a weak D match, TRBD1 (6 bases). V dropped 2 bases and J dropped 8 bases, with 12 bases sitting between them. The germline V gene encodes CDR1 MNHEY and CDR2 SVGEGT. This CDR3 comprises 14 residues. The CDR3, as DNA: TGTGCCAGCAGTTACCCACAGGGATCGGAAAAACTGTTTTTT. Translation gives CASSYPQGSEKLFF.

For this clonotype: Possible read error: a much larger clone is one base away. V usage is TRBV7-3 and J usage is TRBJ2-7; D uncertain. Germline V gene sequence: CDR1 SGHTA, CDR2 FQGTGA. The CDR3 has 14 residues. Trimming removed 2 bases at V and 4 bases at J, with 12 bases between. The CDR3, as DNA: TGTGCCAGCAGCTTACCGGCAGGAAAATACGAGCAGTACTTC. It translates to CASSLPAGKYEQYF.

This rearrangement joins TRBV7-9 to TRBJ2-1; 10 nucleotides align to TRBD1. The V segment lost 4 bases and the J segment 7 bases; nucleotides outside the gene matches: 7. Germline-derived CDR1 and CDR2 are SEHNR and FQNEAQ (reference sequence). This CDR3 is 15 amino acids long. CDR3 loop: CASSWPGQGTNEQFF. The CDR3 DNA sequence: TGTGCCAGCAGCTGGCCGGGACAGGGGACAAATGAGCAGTTCTTC.